The T cell receptor (beta chain) described here comes from a study of shared clonotypes between healthy human individuals (dated by TCRdb to 2019 to 2021). For the wider study: The cohort included three men and two women between 18 and 49 years of age. For each donor, CD4 naive and CD4 memory were each run on three plates, CD8 naive on two plates, and CD8 memory on one plate. Blood TCR repertoires of a handful of healthy adults were deeply sequenced to estimate repertoire size and the extent of clonotype sharing between individuals. Per donor, leukapheresis produced somewhere between about 0.9 and 9 billion PBMCs. To increase sequencing depth and limit assay-specific biases, TCR repertoire library preparation and sequencing were carried out by different laboratories using diverse techniques. Here is what the overall study found, with its caveats: Incomplete sequencing was indicated by rarefaction of sorted-subset datasets, despite the large sequencing depth. Naive subsets generally had larger estimated clonotype richness than memory subsets. Pairwise subsampling indicated that sequencing depth was expected to affect the degree of clonotype sharing among donors. Sampling was limited to blood, and TCR repertoires in tissue likely differ from TCR repertoires in blood. Because the study included only a small number of donors, the genetic and exposure-history diversity represented was limited. Compared with non-shared clonotypes, clonotypes shared by all four sorted-subset donors had higher generation probabilities. When a few donors were compared, the shared fraction of clonotypes was about 5.2% for naive CD4, approximately 3.3% for naive CD8, roughly 2.5% for memory CD4, and 0.4% for memory CD8.

Via the germline V gene, CDR1 is MDHEN and CDR2 SYDVKM. The CDR3 has 17 amino acids, counting the end cysteine and phenylalanine. The sequence is cut down to CDR3 DNA, 51 bases in frame from base 1. V sheds 4 bases and J sheds 4 bases, leaving 20 bases between their ends. Donors were healthy HIV-negative adults with no recently reported acute infections or vaccinations. All donors were Caucasian adults living in Nashville, Tennessee, USA. CD4+ T cells were enriched through magnetic negative selection, after which naive cells were positively selected on CD45RA and the remaining negative fraction served as the memory subset. After blood collection by leukapheresis, PBMCs were isolated using Ficoll-Histopaque density gradient centrifugation and then cryopreserved in the vapor phase of liquid nitrogen. Analytical flow cytometry was used to check the purity and quantity of each magnetically sorted T cell population. From each sorted fraction, genomic DNA was isolated and quantified by UV absorbance on a Nanodrop 2000c.

Points on this clone: The clone's antigen remains unknown. No base quality values were provided; no much bigger clone lies one nucleotide off.

Using the deep immunoSEQ assay, multiplex PCR amplified TCR CDR3 regions from genomic DNA. Genomic DNA extracted from each cell subset was distributed evenly over all wells of several immunoSEQ 96-well plates, and each plate served as one replicate. Each replicate PCR for sorted subsets received around 0.2 ug genomic DNA, equal to around 32,000 T cell genomes. Purified libraries were quantified with a Qubit 3.0 fluorometer, sized on a Bioanalyzer 2100, and re-quantified with the KAPA Library Quantification kit. A separate single-read 150-cycle Illumina NextSeq 550 flow cell was used to sequence each immunoSEQ 96-well plate. From the authors' description of their analysis: Because the immunoSEQ output included only junctional sequences and no quality scores, the filtering could not be the same as the filtering used for full-length reads. To assign V/J genes and CDR3, sequences were annotated against IMGT germline references using PyIR, a Python wrapper for IgBLAST v1.9. Reads with weak V/J assignments (E-value above 1e-6), missing CDR3, stop codons, out-of-frame junctions, or ambiguous translated residues were removed. V3J clonotypes were defined by identical inferred V gene, J gene, and CDR3 amino acid sequence. Percentage overlap between repertoires was computed as shared unique clonotypes divided by the size of the smaller repertoire. Repertoire richness was assessed with RTK rarefaction, the Chao1 estimator, and Recon v2.1 estimates of unobserved clonotypes. Generation probabilities for all TCRbeta clonotypes obtained by the gDNA method from several donors were computed using OLGA. TCRdb carries this immuneACCESS record with in-frame sequences only. Its versions omit some clonotypes, under half of them owing to an unresolved V gene in the studies checked, with the rest unexplained. V and J calls and clone size come straight from that table; D and trimming were deduced from the DNA. Present in this sample are some 580,000 clones, roughly 97% of which were seen just once. The ten top clones hold roughly 0.055% of the sample.

The sample consisted of naive CD4+ T cells sorted from blood. The intended sense of this specimen's cell subset or site label: CD45RA+ positively selected. The clonotype originates from a woman aged 25 to 39 in good health. The V gene is TRBV28 and the J gene is TRBJ1-5, and TRBD1 may be the D gene, going by 6 matching bases. The sequenced DNA is TGTGCCAGCAGTTATAGACTGGGACAAGCCTTTAATCAGCCCCAGCATTTT. This translates into CASSYRLGQAFNQPQHF.